One sample yielded the 32 T cell receptor beta chains listed below, sequenced in a study of graft-versus-host responses after intestinal transplantation. Data came from immunoSEQ multiplex PCR; TCRdb stores just in-frame clones and leaves some out. The table lists about 25,000 clones, around 94% of them singletons. The sequenced sample was PBMCs, obtained around 29 days after intestinal transplant. These receptors were taken from a human patient who received an intestinal transplant, so some T cells may come from the graft donor.

The genes are TRBV11-3 and TRBJ2-1, with TRBD2 matching 12 bases. V shed 5 bases and J 6 bases; nucleotides not matched to a gene: 5. Per germline, CDR1 SGHNT and CDR2 YENEEA. The CDR3 sequence is 15 residues long. This CDR3 reads CASSRGLAGTNEQFF. The CDR3 region has the DNA TGTGCCAGCAGCCGAGGACTAGCGGGAACCAATGAGCAGTTCTTC.

V usage is TRBV11-2 and J usage is TRBJ1-1; D is uncertain. The CDR3 totals 12 residues. Germline loops: CDR1 SGHAT, CDR2 FQNNGV. V was pared by 2 bases and J by 6 bases, with 7 bases between. The CDR3 spells CASSLNGPEAFF. In DNA form, the CDR3 reads TGTGCCAGCAGCTTAAATGGACCTGAAGCTTTCTTT.

The chain links TRBV5-1 to TRBJ2-6; the D gene is possibly TRBD2 (6 bases). This CDR3 region has 16 residues. With 6 bases removed from V and 2 bases from J, the gap between germline ends came to 15 bases. Germline V gene data show CDR1 as SGHRS and CDR2 as YFSETQ. Here the CDR3 DNA reads TGCGCCAGCACAGCGGGTCCTTCTGCTGGGGCCAACGTCCTGACTTTC. It translates to CASTAGPSAGANVLTF.

This clone has just one count. This chain links TRBV9 with TRBJ2-5; TRBD2 aligns across 9 bases. The length of the CDR3 is 14 residues. Germline lookup yields CDR1 SGDLS and CDR2 YYNGEE. J lost 5 bases, V lost 4 bases, and 6 bases had no gene match. In DNA, the CDR3 is TGTGCCAGCAGCCCGCGGACTAGCGCGGAGACCCAGTACTTC. This encodes CASSPRTSAETQYF.

Written as DNA, the CDR3 is TGTGCCAGCAGGGGCGACCGGGACGGGACCTACGAGCAGTACTTC. Protein: CASRGDRDGTYEQYF. The V and J genes are TRBV11-2 and TRBJ2-7; either TRBD1 or TRBD2 may fit D (5 bases each). The germline V gene has CDR1 SGHAT and CDR2 FQNNGV. With 6 bases removed from V and 2 bases from J, the gap between germline ends came to 17 bases. CDR3 length: 15 amino acids.

This chain links TRBV2 with TRBJ2-3, with TRBD2 matching 9 bases. The CDR3 is made up of 14 amino acids. CDR1 and CDR2 from the germline V gene are SNHLY and FYNNEI. J gave up 7 bases and V 5 bases, and 7 bases lay outside the gene matches. This CDR3 reads CASSSGGNSNTQYF. CDR3 bases: TGTGCCAGCAGTAGCGGGGGGAATAGCAATACGCAGTATTTT.

The genes are TRBV6-1 and TRBJ1-1; a weak D match, TRBD1 (5 bases). The germline gives CDR1 MNHNS, CDR2 SASEGT. CDR3 size: 15 residues. Trimming took 4 bases from V and 2 from J, leaving 14 bases between them. As DNA, the CDR3 is TGTGCCAGCAGTGTCTCAGGGTCGGGCAACACTGAAGCTTTCTTT. It is translated as CASSVSGSGNTEAFF.

This chain connects TRBV5-6 to TRBJ2-7; the D gene is possibly TRBD1 (6 bases). The CDR3 has 14 residues. Per germline, CDR1 SGHDT and CDR2 YYEEEE. Trimming shortened V by 0 bases and J by 4 bases, and 11 bases separated the two germline ends. The CDR3 loop is CASSLAGTPYEQYF. In DNA, the CDR3 is TGTGCCAGCAGCTTGGCCGGGACACCGTACGAGCAGTACTTC. Variable domain in full (rest from reference TRBV5-6 and TRBJ2-7): DAGVTQSPTHLIKTRGQQVTLRCSPKSGHDTVSWYQQALGQGPQFIFQYYEEEERQRGNFPDRFSGHQFPNYSSELNVNALLLGDSALYLCASSLAGTPYEQYFGPGTRLTVT.

This clone has a single count. V and J are TRBV9 and TRBJ2-5; 8 bases align to TRBD2. After removal of 0 bases from V and 3 bases from J, the junction contained 1 base not matched to a gene. Germline V gene lookup returns CDR1 SGDLS and CDR2 YYNGEE. The CDR3 is 14 amino acids. The CDR3 loop reads CASSVGGGKETQYF. DNA of the CDR3: TGTGCCAGCAGCGTAGGCGGGGGGAAAGAGACCCAGTACTTC. The variable domain in full, completed from reference TRBV9 and TRBJ2-5, reads DSGVTQTPKHLITATGQRVTLRCSPRSGDLSVYWYQQSLDQGLQFLIQYYNGEERAKGNILERFSAQQFPDLHSELNLSSLELGDSALYFCASSVGGGKETQYFGPGTRLLVL.

The chain combines TRBV5-1 with TRBJ1-4; 7 bases align to TRBD1. The CDR3 has 15 residues. Germline V CDR1 and CDR2: SGHRS, YFSETQ. The V and J ends lost 1 base and 4 bases, in that order; junction bases with no gene match: 4. The CDR3 loop is CASSLRQGHNEKLFF. In DNA form, the CDR3 reads TGCGCCAGCAGCTTGAGACAGGGTCATAATGAAAAACTGTTTTTT.

The J gene is TRBJ2-7, the V gene TRBV30, with 9 bases identical to TRBD1. Per germline, CDR1 GTSNPN and CDR2 SVGIG (reference sequence). The V gene end was trimmed by 4 bases and the J gene end by 5 bases; junction bases not matched to a gene: 12. The CDR3 loop spans 15 amino acids. This chain's CDR3 is CAWTPPGQGTHEQYF. The CDR3 DNA is TGTGCCTGGACGCCTCCGGGACAGGGAACCCACGAGCAGTACTTC. Filled out from reference TRBV30 and TRBJ2-7, the complete variable domain reads SQTIHQWPATLVQPVGSPLSLECTVEGTSNPNLYWYRQAAGRGLQLLFYSVGIGQISSEVPQNLSASRPQDRQFILSSKKLLLSDSGFYLCAWTPPGQGTHEQYFGPGTRLTVT.

This chain uses TRBV4-1 with TRBJ2-7; the match to TRBD2 covers 7 bases. This CDR3 comprises 16 residues. Trimming at V came to 1 base and at J to 2 bases, leaving 8 bases not matched to a gene. Per the germline V gene, CDR1 is MGHRA and CDR2 is YSYEKL. CDR3 nucleotide sequence: TGCGCCAGCAGCCAAGGGACGAGGGAGGGCACCTACGAGCAGTACTTC. Encoded protein: CASSQGTREGTYEQYF.

V usage is TRBV28 and J usage is TRBJ1-2; no clear D. The CDR3 has 14 amino acids. Germline V CDR1 and CDR2: MDHEN, SYDVKM. V lost 3 bases to trimming and J lost 8 bases, with 16 bases between them. CDR3 residues: CASSLSGGPLGYTF. The CDR3 bases are TGTGCCAGCAGTTTGTCCGGAGGCCCTTTGGGCTACACCTTC.

This CDR3 reads CASSYSGGPGYEQYF. Here the CDR3 DNA reads TGTGCCAGCAGTTACTCAGGCGGACCCGGCTACGAGCAGTACTTC. V usage is TRBV6-5 and J usage is TRBJ2-7; no clear D. Looked up from germline, CDR1 is MNHEY and CDR2 is SVGAGI. CDR3 length: 15 amino acids. Trimming removed 0 bases at V and 3 bases at J, with 12 bases between.

The rearrangement joins TRBV1 to TRBJ2-6. TRBV1 counts as a pseudogene. CDR3 length: 16 residues. CDR3 loop: CTSSRPGLCRANVLTF. CDR3 nucleotide sequence: TGCACCAGCAGCAGACCTGGTTTGTGCCGGGCCAACGTCCTGACTTTC.

This clone has only a few counts. The rearrangement uses TRBV10-3 and TRBJ2-2, with D perhaps TRBD2 (6 bases). Trimming stripped 2 bases from V and 9 bases from J, with 19 bases between. CDR1 is ENHRY, CDR2 SYGVKD, per germline. The CDR3 consists of 16 residues. The CDR3 nucleotides are TGTGCCATCAGTGAGCGAATGGGACTCAGTAAATGGGAGCTGTTTTTT. Translation gives CAISERMGLSKWELFF.

This chain links TRBV30 with TRBJ1-1, with 7 nucleotides matching TRBD1. Germline CDR1 GTSNPN, CDR2 SVGIG (reference sequence). Trimming at V came to 3 bases and at J to 8 bases, leaving 6 bases not matched to a gene. The CDR3 consists of 12 residues. CDR3 amino acids: CAWRGQLIEAFF. The DNA of the CDR3 is TGTGCCTGGAGGGGACAGCTGATAGAAGCTTTCTTT.

Concerning this clone itself: The same CDR3 is also encoded by other DNA sequences in this sample. This chain's CDR3 is CASSYGSSYEQYF. For the CDR3, the DNA is TGTGCCAGCAGCTATGGTAGCTCCTACGAGCAGTACTTC. The rearrangement links TRBV7-2 to TRBJ2-7, with D unclear. Trimming took off 4 bases at V and 0 bases at J, with 7 bases between the two ends. Germline V gene sequence: CDR1 SGHTA, CDR2 FQGNSA. The CDR3 runs to 13 residues.

V and J are TRBV30 and TRBJ1-1; no reliable D call. V gave up 2 bases and J gave up 4 bases, with 8 bases separating them. CDR1 and CDR2 (germline): GTSNPN, SVGIG (reference sequence). The CDR3 extends over 12 amino acids. The CDR3 DNA sequence: TGTGCCTGGAGTTTAGGGAGCACTGAAGCTTTCTTT. Amino acids: CAWSLGSTEAFF.

The chain couples TRBV5-6 to TRBJ1-1, with unresolved D. Trimming shortened V by 1 base and J by 3 bases, and 7 bases separated the two germline ends. Germline V gene sequence: CDR1 SGHDT, CDR2 YYEEEE. This CDR3 is 13 amino acids long. The CDR3: CASSLIGDTEAFF. Written as DNA, the CDR3 is TGTGCCAGCAGCTTGATTGGGGACACTGAAGCTTTCTTT.

This chain links TRBV7-8 with TRBJ2-7; D call uncertain. Trimming left V 5 bases short and J 3 bases short, with 17 bases between. The CDR3 is made up of 15 amino acids. Germline lookup yields CDR1 SGHVS and CDR2 FQNEAQ. The CDR3 bases are TGTGCCAGCAGCCCCGCCGGGCTTGACGGCTACGAGCAGTACTTC. Encoded protein: CASSPAGLDGYEQYF.

The chain links TRBV20-1 to TRBJ2-7, with D maybe TRBD2 (6 bases). V was pared by 5 bases and J by 6 bases, with 11 bases between. Looked up from germline, CDR1 is DFQATT and CDR2 is SNEGSKA (reference sequence). The CDR3 runs to 11 residues. CDR3 nucleotides: TGCAGTGCTCTGGACTATTCCGAGCAGTACTTC. It translates to CSALDYSEQYF.

This chain uses TRBV18 with TRBJ1-2; TRBD1 aligns across 7 bases. The CDR3 contains 16 residues. Per germline, CDR1 KGHSH and CDR2 LQKENI. The V segment lost 0 bases and the J segment 8 bases; nucleotides outside the gene matches: 12. The CDR3 nucleotides are TGTGCCAGCTCACCACCCGGGGGACAGTCAAGTTTCGGCTACACCTTC. As protein: CASSPPGGQSSFGYTF.

The V call is TRBV7-9, the J call TRBJ1-2; D is unresolved. In germline, CDR1 is SEHNR, CDR2 FQNEAQ (reference sequence). Trimming removed 4 bases from V and 4 bases from J, with 13 bases in between. The length of the CDR3 is 14 residues. Here the CDR3 reads CASSSRKEPYGYTF. The CDR3 DNA follows: TGTGCCAGCAGCTCGAGAAAGGAGCCCTATGGCTACACCTTC.

The chain couples TRBV5-6 to TRBJ2-5; no clear D gene. The CDR3 runs 13 residues. Between the trimmed V and J ends, which lost 4 bases and 5 bases, there was a span of 12 bases. Germline-derived CDR1 and CDR2 are SGHDT and YYEEEE. The CDR3 is CASSPNPDETQYF. CDR3 in DNA: TGTGCCAGCAGCCCCAACCCGGACGAGACCCAGTACTTC. Based on the CDR3 plus reference TRBV5-6 and TRBJ2-5, the full variable domain is DAGVTQSPTHLIKTRGQQVTLRCSPKSGHDTVSWYQQALGQGPQFIFQYYEEEERQRGNFPDRFSGHQFPNYSSELNVNALLLGDSALYLCASSPNPDETQYFGPGTRLLVL.

The V call is TRBV6-1, the J call TRBJ1-1; D gene uncertain. This CDR3 region has 12 residues. Between the trimmed V and J ends, which lost 1 base and 4 bases, there was a span of 4 bases. Germline V gives CDR1 MNHNS, CDR2 SASEGT. Here the CDR3 reads CASSEVGTEAFF. The CDR3 DNA follows: TGTGCCAGCAGTGAAGTGGGCACTGAAGCTTTCTTT.

This clone was recorded once. CDR3 amino acids: CASSLTNPYEQYF. The CDR3, as DNA: TGTGCCAGCAGTTTGACGAACCCCTACGAGCAGTACTTC. The chain carries TRBV28 and TRBJ2-7, with no clear D. The germline V and J ends were trimmed by 3 bases and 2 bases, with 8 bases remaining between them. Germline CDR1 and CDR2: MDHEN and SYDVKM. The CDR3 runs to 13 residues.

V gene TRBV5-4 combines with J gene TRBJ1-2, with 10 positions matching TRBD1. Germline V CDR1 and CDR2: SGHNT, YYREEE (reference sequence). Losses at the gene ends were 2 bases for V and 4 bases for J; bases not matched to a gene: 8. The CDR3 runs 16 residues. CDR3 sequence (DNA): TGTGCCAGCAGCTTCCCCCGTGGACAGGGGGTCTATGGCTACACCTTC. As protein: CASSFPRGQGVYGYTF.

V gene TRBV4-1 combines with J gene TRBJ2-1, with 9 nucleotides matching TRBD2. The V and J ends lost 3 bases and 3 bases, in that order; junction bases with no gene match: 3. The CDR3 is made up of 15 amino acids. In germline, CDR1 is MGHRA, CDR2 YSYEKL. DNA of the CDR3: TGCGCCAGCAGCCAGCGGGAGGGCGACTACAATGAGCAGTTCTTC. It yields the protein CASSQREGDYNEQFF.

The chain recombines TRBV4-1 with TRBJ1-5; D gene ambiguous. Germline loops: CDR1 MGHRA, CDR2 YSYEKL. V was pared by 4 bases and J by 0 bases, with 13 bases between. There are 16 residues in the CDR3. CDR3 in DNA: TGCGCCAGCAGCCCATACACGGAATATAGCAATCAGCCCCAGCATTTT. Translating gives CASSPYTEYSNQPQHF.

This clone was seen a single time. V gene TRBV28 combines with J gene TRBJ1-2; maybe TRBD1 (5 bases). This CDR3 has 13 residues. CDR1 is MDHEN and CDR2 is SYDVKM in the germline V gene. V was cut by 6 bases and J by 6 bases, with 14 bases left in between. This CDR3 reads CASSLAGGDGYTF. CDR3 in DNA: TGTGCCAGCAGCCTCGCTGGAGGGGATGGCTACACCTTC.

The V gene is TRBV25-1, the J gene TRBJ1-6; weak D call: TRBD1 (5 bases). The CDR3 covers 15 residues. The germline gives CDR1 MGHDK, CDR2 SYGVNS. V lost 6 bases to trimming and J lost 14 bases, with 23 bases between them. The CDR3 coding sequence is TGTGCCAGCAGCGAGGACCGGGCAGGGTGGGGAGCCCTCCACTTT. Translation: CASSEDRAGWGALHF.